Reported below is one T cell receptor (beta chain). The antigen remains undetermined. In TCRdb, the reads were re-called with MiXCR into one record per CDR3 protein. The repertoire includes some 900,000 distinct CDR3 sequences, 30% to 35% of them detected once, and approximately 13% sits in the top ten. This record comes from a study of T cell repertoires in cytomegalovirus infection. Whole-study context: CMV infection plus the matching HLA type was flagged by public TCR beta signatures.

Germline-derived CDR1 and CDR2 are SEHNR and FQNEAQ (reference sequence). V was trimmed by 2 bases and J by 9 bases, leaving 17 bases between them. This CDR3 region has 15 residues. The material was cultured CD8+ T cells from PBMCs, obtained from culture after CMV antigen stimulation. The chain has TRBV7-9 and TRBJ1-5; D is ambiguous. The origin of this receptor is a human donor in good health (CMV status not recorded). Some clones in this sample may be carry-over from other donors' samples. This CDR3 is CASSLRTGRGRPQHF. The CDR3 coding sequence is TGTGCCAGCAGCTTAAGGACCGGGCGAGGTCGGCCCCAGCATTTT.